Listed below are T cell receptor beta chains from one sample, sequenced in a study of cytomegalovirus exposure and HLA in healthy donors. Some clones are missing from TCRdb's copy, which holds only in-frame ones; the method was immunoSEQ multiplex PCR. Listed are around 140,000 clones; approximately 1.5% falls within the top ten. The material sequenced was PBMCs. The receptors come from a woman aged 45-65 years in good health and CMV-seronegative. The CDR3 runs from the conserved cysteine through the conserved F or W. D genes are given only for firm matches.

d_call: .
v_call: TRBV7-3
j_call: TRBJ2-5
cdr3_aa: CASSFSINRETQYF
cdr3_nt: TGTGCCAGCAGCTTTTCCATTAACAGGGAGACCCAGTACTTC

d_call: .
v_call: TRBV15
j_call: TRBJ1-5
cdr3_aa: CATSAGVRNQPQHF
cdr3_nt: TGTGCCACCAGCGCAGGGGTACGAAATCAGCCCCAGCATTTT

d_call: .
v_call: TRBV6-5
j_call: TRBJ2-7
cdr3_aa: CASISGGGYEQYF
cdr3_nt: TGTGCCAGCATCTCAGGGGGAGGCTACGAGCAGTACTTC

d_call: .
v_call: TRBV15
j_call: TRBJ1-1
cdr3_aa: CATSRPGGTEAFF
cdr3_nt: TGTGCCACCAGCAGACCGGGGGGCACTGAAGCTTTCTTT

d_call: TRBD1
v_call: TRBV4-1
j_call: TRBJ2-3
cdr3_aa: CASSPGQGPSTDTQYF
cdr3_nt: TGCGCCAGCAGCCCTGGACAGGGCCCTAGCACAGATACGCAGTATTTT

d_call: .
v_call: TRBV6-5
j_call: TRBJ2-3
cdr3_aa: CASRFRASSTDTQYF
cdr3_nt: TGTGCCAGCAGATTCCGGGCTAGCAGCACAGATACGCAGTATTTT

d_call: TRBD1
v_call: TRBV27
j_call: TRBJ2-1
cdr3_aa: CASTRTGYNEQFF
cdr3_nt: TGTGCCAGCACCCGGACAGGGTACAATGAGCAGTTCTTC

d_call: TRBD1
v_call: TRBV27
j_call: TRBJ1-5
cdr3_aa: CASSTGTGGWQPQHF
cdr3_nt: TGTGCCAGCAGTACCGGGACAGGGGGCTGGCAGCCCCAGCATTTT

d_call: .
v_call: TRBV6-5
j_call: TRBJ1-3
cdr3_aa: CASSYGTSGNTIYF
cdr3_nt: TGTGCCAGCAGTTACGGCACCTCTGGAAACACCATATATTTT

d_call: .
v_call: TRBV11-1
j_call: TRBJ2-3
cdr3_aa: CASSLKGGSADTQYF
cdr3_nt: TGTGCCAGCAGCTTAAAGGGAGGTTCTGCAGATACGCAGTATTTT

d_call: .
v_call: TRBV2
j_call: TRBJ2-1
cdr3_aa: CASTLIGGYNEQFF
cdr3_nt: TGTGCCAGCACCCTCATTGGAGGCTACAATGAGCAGTTCTTC

d_call: .
v_call: TRBV2
j_call: TRBJ2-7
cdr3_aa: CASSAGYEQYF
cdr3_nt: TGTGCCAGCAGTGCAGGGTACGAGCAGTACTTC

d_call: .
v_call: TRBV6-1
j_call: TRBJ2-7
cdr3_aa: CASSEGRRNSYEQYF
cdr3_nt: TGTGCCAGCAGTGAAGGGAGACGGAACTCCTACGAGCAGTACTTC

d_call: .
v_call: TRBV27
j_call: TRBJ2-1
cdr3_aa: CASSLRLAYNEQFF
cdr3_nt: TGTGCCAGCAGTTTACGTCTAGCCTACAATGAGCAGTTCTTC

d_call: .
v_call: TRBV5-5
j_call: TRBJ2-6
cdr3_aa: CASSRRDLNVLTF
cdr3_nt: TGTGCCAGCAGCCGGCGGGACCTAAACGTCCTGACTTTC

d_call: .
v_call: TRBV5-1
j_call: TRBJ2-3
cdr3_aa: CASSLAQGADTQYF
cdr3_nt: TGCGCCAGCAGCTTGGCCCAGGGTGCCGATACGCAGTATTTT

d_call: TRBD1
v_call: TRBV7-2
j_call: TRBJ2-7
cdr3_aa: CASSFAGTGGVGEQYF
cdr3_nt: TGTGCCAGCAGCTTCGCCGGGACAGGGGGCGTAGGCGAGCAGTACTTC

d_call: TRBD1
v_call: TRBV28
j_call: TRBJ1-2
cdr3_aa: CASSFSGQGYGYTF
cdr3_nt: TGTGCCAGCAGTTTCTCGGGACAGGGCTATGGCTACACCTTC

d_call: .
v_call: TRBV6-5
j_call: TRBJ2-3
cdr3_aa: CASSFGRSGPDTQYF
cdr3_nt: TGTGCCAGCAGTTTCGGCCGGAGCGGTCCAGATACGCAGTATTTT

d_call: TRBD1
v_call: TRBV5-6
j_call: TRBJ1-5
cdr3_aa: CASSLGQGINQPQHF
cdr3_nt: TGTGCCAGCAGCCTAGGACAGGGCATCAATCAGCCCCAGCATTTT

d_call: TRBD1
v_call: TRBV4-1
j_call: TRBJ1-1
cdr3_aa: CASSLKIWPPTGSKKNTEAFF
cdr3_nt: TGCGCCAGCAGCCTAAAGATTTGGCCCCCGACAGGGAGTAAGAAGAACACTGAAGCTTTCTTT

d_call: TRBD1
v_call: TRBV7-9
j_call: TRBJ2-7
cdr3_aa: CASSYLDRGEQYF
cdr3_nt: TGTGCCAGCAGCTATCTTGACAGGGGCGAGCAGTACTTC

d_call: .
v_call: TRBV27
j_call: TRBJ2-7
cdr3_aa: CASSNLGGGWSYEQYF
cdr3_nt: TGTGCCAGCAGTAACCTCGGTGGAGGTTGGTCCTACGAGCAGTACTTC

d_call: .
v_call: TRBV5-1
j_call: TRBJ1-1
cdr3_aa: CASSLEGGMNTEAFF
cdr3_nt: TGCGCCAGCAGCTTGGAAGGGGGAATGAACACTGAAGCTTTCTTT

d_call: .
v_call: TRBV6-1
j_call: TRBJ1-2
cdr3_aa: CASTQRGTNYGYTF
cdr3_nt: TGTGCCAGCACCCAACGGGGGACCAACTATGGCTACACCTTC

d_call: TRBD2
v_call: TRBV28
j_call: TRBJ2-2
cdr3_aa: CASSLSGRWSGELFF
cdr3_nt: TGTGCCAGCAGTCTTAGCGGGAGGTGGAGCGGGGAGCTGTTTTTT

d_call: .
v_call: TRBV5-1
j_call: TRBJ1-3
cdr3_aa: CASSLAGTNGNTIYF
cdr3_nt: TGCGCCAGCAGCTTGGCCGGGACAAACGGAAACACCATATATTTT

d_call: .
v_call: TRBV23-1
j_call: TRBJ1-2
cdr3_aa: CASSQSPRVVNGYTF
cdr3_nt: TGCGCCAGCAGTCAATCCCCCAGGGTTGTCAATGGCTACACCTTC

d_call: TRBD1
v_call: TRBV7-7
j_call: TRBJ2-3
cdr3_aa: CASSSGTGSTDTQYF
cdr3_nt: TGTGCTAGCAGCTCCGGGACAGGGAGCACAGATACGCAGTATTTT

d_call: TRBD1
v_call: TRBV7-2
j_call: TRBJ1-2
cdr3_aa: CASSLFGQGDGYTF
cdr3_nt: TGTGCCAGCAGCTTATTCGGGCAGGGGGACGGCTACACCTTC

d_call: .
v_call: TRBV18
j_call: TRBJ2-1
cdr3_aa: CASSPRTRGNYNEQFF
cdr3_nt: TGTGCCAGCTCACCGAGAACACGGGGGAACTACAATGAGCAGTTCTTC

d_call: TRBD2
v_call: TRBV19
j_call: TRBJ2-3
cdr3_aa: CASSMRSGGASNTQYF
cdr3_nt: TGTGCCAGTAGTATGCGGAGCGGGGGGGCCAGTAATACGCAGTATTTT

d_call: .
v_call: TRBV9
j_call: TRBJ2-6
cdr3_aa: CASSVVHSGANVLTF
cdr3_nt: TGTGCCAGCAGCGTAGTTCACTCTGGGGCCAACGTCCTGACTTTC

d_call: .
v_call: TRBV28
j_call: TRBJ1-5
cdr3_aa: CASSRPRVLEQPQHF
cdr3_nt: TGTGCCAGCAGTCGTCCCAGGGTATTGGAACAGCCCCAGCATTTT

d_call: TRBD2
v_call: TRBV2
j_call: TRBJ2-2
cdr3_aa: CASTLGLAGGGELFF
cdr3_nt: TGTGCCTCTACCTTGGGACTAGCGGGGGGCGGGGAGCTGTTTTTT